Listed below are T cell receptor beta chains from one sample, sequenced in a study of shared clonotypes between healthy human individuals. Profiled with immunoSEQ multiplex PCR; TCRdb holds only in-frame clones, not every one. The table has 1,400,000 or so clones, 98% seen once. Sequenced: naive CD4+ T cells sorted from blood. Every receptor here comes from a young man in good health. Each CDR3 is given with its conserved first and last residue. D genes are given only for firm matches. Rows may omit the clone size; those that give it use once, few, many or a size class.

>TRBD1|TRBJ1-2|TRBV27|-
TGTGCCACCTATGGTAGGGGGCGAGGTAACTATGGCTACACCTTC
CATYGRGRGNYGYTF
>TRBD1|TRBJ2-5|TRBV29-1|-
TGCAGCGGCACAGGGGGCGCTGAGACCCAGTACTTC
CSGTGGAETQYF
>-|TRBJ2-1|TRBV2|-
TGTGCCAGCAGCGCGACCCGGTACAATGAGCAGTTCTTC
CASSATRYNEQFF
>-|TRBJ2-3|TRBV9|-
TGTGCCAGCAGCGTAGGCCAAATCACACAGGCAGATACGCAGTATTTT
CASSVGQITQADTQYF
>-|TRBJ2-7|TRBV19|-
TGTGCCAGTAGTATTCAAGCGAGGAACTACGAGCAGTACTTC
CASSIQARNYEQYF
>-|TRBJ1-1|TRBV15|-
TGTGCCACCAGCTCCAAAAGGAACACTGAAGCTTTCTTT
CATSSKRNTEAFF
>-|TRBJ2-5|TRBV19|once
TGTGCCAGTAGTTCCCCTCGGGGGCTCGGAGAGACCCAGTACTTC
CASSSPRGLGETQYF
>-|TRBJ2-5|TRBV2|-
TGTGCCAGCAGTTCCAGGCCCGGACAACAAGAGACCCAGTACTTC
CASSSRPGQQETQYF
>-|TRBJ1-1|TRBV11-3|-
TGTGCCAGCAGCTTACGGGGGGTGAACACTGAAGCTTTCTTT
CASSLRGVNTEAFF
>TRBD2|TRBJ2-1|TRBV18|-
TGTGCCAGCTCCCGCCCGACTAGCGGGAGACCCAGCTCCTACAATGAGCAGTTCTTC
CASSRPTSGRPSSYNEQFF
>TRBD2|TRBJ2-3|TRBV29-1|-
TGCAGCATGATAGGACTAGCGGGAACCACAGATACGCAGTATTTT
CSMIGLAGTTDTQYF
>TRBD2|TRBJ2-5|TRBV29-1|-
TGCAGCGTTGTAGCGGGAGGCGAAGAGACCCAGTACTTC
CSVVAGGEETQYF
>-|TRBJ1-3|TRBV10-1|-
TGCGCCAGCAGCCCGGATGGGGCCGGAAACACCATATATTTT
CASSPDGAGNTIYF
>-|TRBJ2-1|TRBV5-8|-
TGTGCCAGCAGCTTCGAATCGGGTGAGCAGTTCTTC
CASSFESGEQFF
>-|TRBJ2-7|TRBV6-1|-
TGTGCCAGCAGTCTGGAAACATTCTACGAGCAGTACTTC
CASSLETFYEQYF
>-|TRBJ1-2|TRBV10-3|-
TGTGCCATCAGTGAGGATTTTGGACCCCCCAACTATGGCTACACCTTC
CAISEDFGPPNYGYTF
>TRBD1|TRBJ2-4|TRBV25-1|-
TGTGCCAGCAGTGAAGTGACAGGGACATTTCAGTACTTC
CASSEVTGTFQYF
>-|TRBJ2-4|TRBV5-4|-
TGTGCCAGCAGCTTGGCGGGCAGAATAGCCAAAAACATTCAGTACTTC
CASSLAGRIAKNIQYF
>TRBD1|TRBJ1-1|TRBV19|-
TGTGCCAGTAGTCCAGGCACAGGGGGCATCACTGAAGCTTTCTTT
CASSPGTGGITEAFF
>-|TRBJ1-3|TRBV7-2|-
TGTGCCAGCAGCCTATTAACTGGAAACACCATATATTTT
CASSLLTGNTIYF
>TRBD1|TRBJ1-2|TRBV19|-
TGTGCCAGTAGTATGGGACAGGAGAACTATGGCTACACCTTC
CASSMGQENYGYTF
>TRBD2|TRBJ2-3|TRBV30|-
TGTGCCTGGACCCTAGCGGGAGGTCTGACAGATACGCAGTATTTT
CAWTLAGGLTDTQYF
>TRBD2|TRBJ2-7|TRBV5-4|-
TGTGCCAGCAGCATGTCGGCGGGAGGGCCCTACGAGCAGTACTTC
CASSMSAGGPYEQYF
>-|TRBJ2-1|TRBV5-1|-
TGCGCCAGCAGCTTGAGCGGAAGCTCCTACAATGAGCAGTTCTTC
CASSLSGSSYNEQFF
>TRBD1|TRBJ2-2|TRBV9|-
TGTGCCAGCAGCGAGGGACAGGGGACGAACACCGGGGAGCTGTTTTTT
CASSEGQGTNTGELFF
>-|TRBJ2-1|TRBV10-2|-
TGCGCCAGCACGCCCCGCACTGAGCAGTTCTTC
CASTPRTEQFF
>TRBD2|TRBJ2-3|TRBV30|-
TGTGCCTGGAGCCCCATAGGACTAGCGGGAGCGTTAAATACGCAGTATTTT
CAWSPIGLAGALNTQYF
>-|TRBJ1-1|TRBV6-5|-
TGTGCCAGCAGTTACGACCCGCAGGGATTGAACACTGAAGCTTTCTTT
CASSYDPQGLNTEAFF
>-|TRBJ2-7|TRBV5-1|-
TGCGCCAGCAGCTTCGGGGCCAGCTCATGGGAGCAGTACTTC
CASSFGASSWEQYF
>TRBD2|TRBJ2-3|TRBV7-9|-
TGTGCCAGCAGCTCGGGACTAGCGGGAGTGGCAGATACGCAGTATTTT
CASSSGLAGVADTQYF
>TRBD1|TRBJ2-2|TRBV27|-
TGTGCCAGCAAGCTCCCCGGGACAGGGGGGACCGGGGAGCTGTTTTTT
CASKLPGTGGTGELFF
>-|TRBJ2-3|TRBV10-1|-
TGCGCCAGCAGCCTCGGTTACAGCTTCACAGATACGCAGTATTTT
CASSLGYSFTDTQYF